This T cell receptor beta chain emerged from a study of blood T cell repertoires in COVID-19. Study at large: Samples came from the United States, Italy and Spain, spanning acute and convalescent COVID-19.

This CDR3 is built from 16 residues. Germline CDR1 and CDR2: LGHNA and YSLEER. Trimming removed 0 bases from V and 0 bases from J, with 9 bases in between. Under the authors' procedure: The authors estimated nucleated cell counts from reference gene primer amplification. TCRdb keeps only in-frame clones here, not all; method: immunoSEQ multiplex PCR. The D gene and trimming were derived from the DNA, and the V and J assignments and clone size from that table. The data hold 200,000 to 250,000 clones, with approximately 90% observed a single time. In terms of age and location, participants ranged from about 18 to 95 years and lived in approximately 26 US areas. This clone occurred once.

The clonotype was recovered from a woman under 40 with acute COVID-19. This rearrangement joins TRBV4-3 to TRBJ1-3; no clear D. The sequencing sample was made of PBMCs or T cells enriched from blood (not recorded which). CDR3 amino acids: CASSQDWRSSGNTIYF. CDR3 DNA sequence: TGCGCCAGCAGCCAAGATTGGCGGAGCTCTGGAAACACCATATATTTT.